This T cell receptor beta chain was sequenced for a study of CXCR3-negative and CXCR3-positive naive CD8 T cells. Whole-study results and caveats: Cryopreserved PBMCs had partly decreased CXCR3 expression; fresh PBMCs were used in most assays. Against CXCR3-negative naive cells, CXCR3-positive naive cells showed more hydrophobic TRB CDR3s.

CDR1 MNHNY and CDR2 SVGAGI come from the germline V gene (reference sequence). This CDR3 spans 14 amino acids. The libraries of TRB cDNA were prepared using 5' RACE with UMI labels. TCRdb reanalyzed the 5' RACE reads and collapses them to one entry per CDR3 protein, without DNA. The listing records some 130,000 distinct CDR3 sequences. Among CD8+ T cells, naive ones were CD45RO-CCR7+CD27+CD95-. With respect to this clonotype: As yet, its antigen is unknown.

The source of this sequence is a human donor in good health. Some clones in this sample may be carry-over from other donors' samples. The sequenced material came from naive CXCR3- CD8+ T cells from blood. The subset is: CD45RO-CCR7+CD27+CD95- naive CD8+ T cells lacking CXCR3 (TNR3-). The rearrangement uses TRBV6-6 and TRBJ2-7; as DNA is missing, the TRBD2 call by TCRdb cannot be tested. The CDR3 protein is CASSYGEGRREQYF.